This TCR beta chain was identified in a study of spatial heterogeneity in lung cancer (dated by TCRdb to the late 2010s). Study-level background: Beta-chain transcripts were consistently detected in greater numbers than alpha-chain transcripts, which likely reflected higher beta-chain transcript abundance. In tumor regions, TCR transcript counts showed a strong correlation with a T cell transcriptional module score from matched bulk RNA-seq. In the raw uncorrected reads, each unique combination of TCR and UMI appeared more than ten times on average. In non-small cell lung cancer, the study quantitatively compared TCR alpha and beta repertoires across several tumor regions, matched nontumor lung, and blood. The study linked features of the TCR repertoire to counts of nonsynonymous mutations, which were determined by whole-exome sequencing of tumor tissue. Both alpha and beta chains were TCR-sequenced in approximately 200 tumor regions, approximately 67 matched nontumor lung samples and some 50 PBMC samples obtained at surgery.

This specimen's time point label, interpreted: sample taken at primary tumor resection. The donors were about 65 patients from the lung TRACERx cohort who had early-stage, untreated non-small cell lung cancer. TCR sequencing used whole RNA extracted from tumor and nontumor lung tissue, or from cryopreserved PBMC samples, without cell sorting. A patient was chosen for TCR sequencing only when enough RNA was available from at least two tumor regions. Tumor and adjacent nontumor lung specimens were reviewed by a lung pathologist before selection. The library was made by 5' RACE. Sequencing was carried out with a NextSeq 500. In the TCR library protocol, a unique molecular identifier was attached to each TCR cDNA molecule so that PCR and sequencing errors could be corrected. On the study's bioinformatics: TCR identification, UMI-based error correction and CDR3 extraction were performed with Decombinator tools. Expanded TCRs were defined as those above a frequency of 2 per 1,000, corresponding to the top 1% of the tumor frequency distribution. Expanded tumor TCRs were classed as regional if statistically deemed absent (corrected P<0.05) from at least one tumor region, otherwise ubiquitous. Renyi diversity was computed with the R vegan package after each repertoire had been subsampled 100 times to 5,000 TCRs. CDR3 similarity networks were built from amino acid triplet string-kernel similarity, with CDR3s being connected when pairwise similarity was above 0.82. TCRdb reprocessed the public reads (quality trimming at Q25 with fastp, clone calling with MiXCR) and kept in-frame beta chains. Each entry is one CDR3 protein sequence, shown with its most common DNA and genes. In this record, the V and J calls reflect TCRdb's handling and not the investigators' own analysis. The sample includes about 14,000 distinct CDR3 sequences, with about 4.4% observed a single time. The leading ten clones occupy about 16% of the sample.

Trimming accounts for 6 bases at V and 1 base at J, while the number of junction bases matched to no gene is 7. Taken from cysteine to phenylalanine, the CDR3 has 15 residues. The kept DNA is CDR3 alone, 45 bases in frame from the first base. CDR1 is given as SNHLY and CDR2 as FYNNEI, both from the germline V gene. In this sample, this clonotype turned up many times. Its antigen specificity is not known. The sample holds no much larger clone one base away, and base qualities are not on file. Summary of the overall study and its limitations: Counts of ubiquitous and regional expanded TCRs correlated with counts of ubiquitous and regional nonsynonymous mutations, respectively. Estimated TCR-seq coverage of tumor T cells was only roughly 7% for alpha chains and about 12% for beta chains. The tumor nonsynonymous mutation count correlated with the number of expanded intratumoral alpha and beta TCRs. Confirming at a functional level the hypothesis that regional TCRs recognize regional mutations was considered to require additional single-cell paired TCR alpha and beta sequencing.

Sequencing was performed on lung tumor tissue, taken at surgery. The chain joins TRBV2 to TRBJ2-3, with 7 junctional bases fitting TRBD1. This TCR derives from a female donor with early-stage non-small cell lung cancer. The CDR3 protein: CASRTTGLGTDTQYF. The DNA sequence follows: TGTGCCAGCAGGACGACAGGGTTAGGCACAGATACGCAGTATTTT.